This TCR beta chain is drawn from a study of blood T cell repertoires in COVID-19. The table came from immunoSEQ multiplex PCR; TCRdb's copy has only in-frame clones and leaves some out. Of 160,000 or so clones in the sample, 89% were seen once. CDR3 size: 12 residues. Trimming stripped 6 bases from V and 6 bases from J, with 10 bases between. Germline values: CDR1 SEHNR, CDR2 FQNEAQ (reference sequence). This sequence originates from a man aged 60 to 75 with acute or convalescent COVID-19. The sample taken for sequencing was peripheral blood. This chain connects TRBV7-9 to TRBJ2-3; D uncertain. DNA for the CDR3: TGTGCCAGCAGACCCGGGTCTGATACGCAGTATTTT. Protein sequence: CASRPGSDTQYF.